Below, 21 T cell receptor beta chains from the same sample are listed, as sequenced in a study of blood T cell repertoires in COVID-19. Clones were sequenced by immunoSEQ multiplex PCR, and TCRdb holds only the in-frame ones, with some missing. The sample yields 75,000 to 90,000 clones, roughly 89% seen once. The sequenced sample was peripheral blood. The receptors originated from a human donor in a cohort sampled during active COVID-19.

The gene calls are TRBV12-5 and TRBJ1-1; the match to TRBD1 covers 9 bases. The CDR3 runs to 17 residues. Germline-derived CDR1 and CDR2 are LGHNT and FRNRAP. With V trimmed by 0 bases and J by 2 bases, 7 bases remained unmatched. The CDR3 coding sequence is TGTGCTAGTGGTTTGGTAGTGGGACAGGGACGAAACACTGAAGCTTTCTTT. Protein sequence: CASGLVVGQGRNTEAFF.

The rearrangement joins TRBV29-1 to TRBJ2-2, with 9 nucleotides matching TRBD2. The V gene end was trimmed by 0 bases and the J gene end by 3 bases; junction bases not matched to a gene: 5. The CDR3 length is 16 residues. Germline V gives CDR1 SQVTM, CDR2 ANQGSEA. The CDR3: CSVEDPAGGDTGELFF. The DNA for the CDR3 is TGCAGCGTTGAAGATCCAGCGGGGGGCGACACCGGGGAGCTGTTTTTT.

The chain joins TRBV3-1 (or the pseudogene TRBV3-2) to TRBJ2-1, with 8 bases identical to TRBD2. V shed 5 bases and J 3 bases; nucleotides not matched to a gene: 9. Looked up from germline, CDR1 is LGHDT and CDR2 is YNNKEL (reference sequence). The CDR3 totals 16 residues. The CDR3: CASSGPAGGNYNEQFF. The CDR3 DNA sequence: TGTGCCAGCAGCGGCCCCGCGGGGGGCAACTACAATGAGCAGTTCTTC.

The V gene is TRBV11-2, the J gene TRBJ2-7; TRBD1 agrees at 8 bases. The CDR3 consists of 13 residues. CDR1 is SGHAT, CDR2 FQNNGV, per germline. V lost 5 bases to trimming and J lost 4 bases; unmatched junction nucleotides: 4. The CDR3 loop reads CASSADRGYEQYF. DNA of the CDR3: TGTGCCAGCAGCGCCGACAGGGGTTACGAGCAGTACTTC.

The genes are TRBV7-3 and TRBJ2-1; the D is unclear. Germline lookup yields CDR1 SGHTA and CDR2 FQGTGA. The length of the CDR3 is 12 residues. V was cut by 5 bases and J by 5 bases, with 7 bases left in between. CDR3 region: CASSQSHNEQFF. The CDR3 nucleotides are TGTGCCAGCAGCCAATCCCACAATGAGCAGTTCTTC.

The rearrangement joins TRBV6-2 or TRBV6-3 to TRBJ2-1, with a weak D call TRBD2 (6 bases). Trimming took 5 bases from V and 10 from J, leaving 12 bases between them. Germline CDR1 is MNHEY and CDR2 is SVGEGT. This CDR3 is built from 12 residues. CDR3 in DNA: TGTGCCAGCAGTGCCCGTCGGGGGGAGCAGTTCTTC. Translating it yields CASSARRGEQFF.

V and J are TRBV29-1 and TRBJ2-1, with D perhaps TRBD2 (5 bases). V was trimmed by 1 base and J by 2 bases, leaving 12 bases between them. This CDR3 contains 15 residues. Germline values: CDR1 SQVTM, CDR2 ANQGSEA. CDR3 in amino acids: CSVEGGLRTYNEQFF. The DNA of the CDR3 is TGCAGCGTTGAAGGAGGACTCCGAACCTACAATGAGCAGTTCTTC.

This chain joins TRBV4-3 and TRBJ2-6, with D perhaps matching TRBD2 (6 bases). V lost 0 bases to trimming and J lost 4 bases, with 13 bases between them. Germline V lookup: CDR1 LGHNA, CDR2 YSLEER. The CDR3 is 17 amino acids. Written as DNA, the CDR3 is TGCGCCAGCAGCCAAGAAAGGAGGGGTGACGGGGCCAACGTCCTGACTTTC. Translated, it gives CASSQERRGDGANVLTF.

The rearrangement joins TRBV7-9 to TRBJ2-7; TRBD1 aligns across 8 bases. Germline loops: CDR1 SEHNR, CDR2 FQNEAQ (reference sequence). Losses at the gene ends were 2 bases for V and 5 bases for J; bases not matched to a gene: 8. The CDR3 has 15 amino acids. In nucleotides, the CDR3 is TGTGCCAGCAGCTTAACGCAGACAGGGGTGGACGAGCAGTACTTC. The encoded protein is CASSLTQTGVDEQYF. The variable domain in full, completed from reference TRBV7-9 and TRBJ2-7, reads DTGVSQNPRHKITKRGQNVTFRCDPISEHNRLYWYRQTLGQGPEFLTYFQNEAQLEKSRLLSDRFSAERPKGSFSTLEIQRTEQGDSAMYLCASSLTQTGVDEQYFGPGTRLTVT.

This chain links TRBV12-3 or TRBV12-4 with TRBJ1-5; the D is unclear. With 2 bases removed from V and 5 bases from J, the gap between germline ends came to 4 bases. The CDR3 is 12 residues long. The DNA of the CDR3 is TGTGCCAGCAGTTTATTAGATCAGCCCCAGCATTTT. This translates into CASSLLDQPQHF.

This clone came up once. The chain links TRBV15 to TRBJ1-5, with 7 bases lining up with TRBD1. V lost 0 bases to trimming and J lost 3 bases; unmatched junction nucleotides: 2. Germline CDR1 is LNHNV and CDR2 is YYDKDF (reference sequence). This CDR3 is 15 amino acids long. The CDR3 sequence: CATSREGQINQPQHF. The CDR3 DNA reads TGTGCCACCAGCAGAGAGGGACAGATCAATCAGCCCCAGCATTTT.

This rearrangement joins TRBV5-1 to TRBJ1-4, with TRBD1 matching over 10 bases. The V gene's germline CDR1 is SGHRS and CDR2 YFSETQ. J lost 8 bases, V lost 4 bases, and 5 bases had no gene match. The CDR3 loop spans 14 amino acids. The CDR3 loop is CASSPGTGVEKLFF. CDR3 in DNA: TGCGCCAGCAGCCCAGGGACAGGGGTCGAAAAACTGTTTTTT. The variable domain in full, with the rest retrieved from reference TRBV5-1 and TRBJ1-4, is KAGVTQTPRYLIKTRGQQVTLSCSPISGHRSVSWYQQTPGQGLQFLFEYFSETQRNKGNFPGRFSGRQFSNSRSEMNVSTLELGDSALYLCASSPGTGVEKLFFGSGTQLSVL.

The chain has TRBV6-2 or TRBV6-3 and TRBJ2-5; D might be TRBD2 (5 bases). The V and J ends lost 0 bases and 5 bases respectively, with 16 bases between them. CDR1 MNHEY and CDR2 SVGEGT come from the germline V gene. This CDR3 has 16 amino acids. In DNA, the CDR3 is TGTGCCAGCAGTTACTCCATCGCGAAGGGCGGGGAGACCCAGTACTTC. Encoded protein: CASSYSIAKGGETQYF.

The V call is TRBV4-2, the J call TRBJ1-5; TRBD1 is a possible D gene (5 bases). The CDR3 runs to 15 residues. The ends were cut back, 0 bases at V and 5 bases at J, with 11 bases in the middle. CDR1 is LGHNA and CDR2 is YNFKEQ in the germline V gene. The CDR3 protein is CASSQDRGEDQPQHF. For the CDR3, the DNA is TGTGCCAGCAGCCAAGATCGAGGGGAGGATCAGCCCCAGCATTTT.

The rearrangement uses TRBV12-3 or TRBV12-4 and TRBJ1-2; D remains ambiguous. The germline V and J ends were trimmed by 6 bases and 1 base, with 3 bases remaining between them. The CDR3 loop spans 11 amino acids. CDR3 sequence (DNA): TGTGCCAGCAGCCTTAACTATGGCTACACCTTC. Encoded protein: CASSLNYGYTF.

The chain carries TRBV19 and TRBJ1-2, with 9 bases lining up with TRBD1. Germline CDR1 is LNHDA and CDR2 is SQIVND (reference sequence). The CDR3 runs 15 residues. V was pared by 6 bases and J by 5 bases, with 10 bases of the junction left unmatched. The CDR3 nucleotides read TGTGCCAGTAGCCGGCCGGGACAGGGACTTTATGGCTACACCTTC. Protein sequence: CASSRPGQGLYGYTF.

The chain recombines TRBV3-1 (or the pseudogene TRBV3-2) with TRBJ2-5; 10 nucleotides agree with TRBD2. V was clipped by 4 bases and J by 3 bases; unmatched bases: 11. The CDR3 runs 17 residues. The germline gives CDR1 LGHDT, CDR2 YNNKEL (reference sequence). Here the CDR3 reads CASSPREAGGPKETQYF. The CDR3 region has the DNA TGTGCCAGCAGCCCCCGGGAAGCGGGGGGGCCCAAAGAGACCCAGTACTTC.

The chain combines TRBV7-6 with TRBJ1-6; D is uncertain. V lost 1 base to trimming and J lost 7 bases, with 11 bases between them. The length of the CDR3 is 15 residues. Germline loops: CDR1 SGHVS, CDR2 FNYEAQ. The CDR3: CASSLVEGENSPLHF. The CDR3 nucleotides read TGTGCCAGCAGCTTAGTGGAGGGAGAGAATTCACCCCTCCACTTT.

This clone was detected once. V and J are TRBV2 and TRBJ2-3, with D unclear. Trimming removed 5 bases at V and 0 bases at J, with 6 bases between. CDR3 length equals 13 residues. Germline lookup yields CDR1 SNHLY and CDR2 FYNNEI. The CDR3 DNA follows: TGTGCCAGCAGTCTTTTAAGCACAGATACGCAGTATTTT. Protein: CASSLLSTDTQYF.

The gene calls are TRBV5-6 and TRBJ2-1, with 7 bases that match TRBD1. V gave up 4 bases and J gave up 2 bases; unmatched junction bases: 6. The germline gives CDR1 SGHDT, CDR2 YYEEEE. The CDR3 loop spans 15 amino acids. The CDR3 spells CASSVQGVPYNEQFF. CDR3 in DNA: TGTGCCAGCAGCGTCCAGGGGGTCCCCTACAATGAGCAGTTCTTC.

The chain combines TRBV4-3 with TRBJ1-1; perhaps TRBD1 as D (5 bases). The V end was cut by 4 bases, the J end by 1 base, with 10 bases between. From germline, CDR1 is LGHNA and CDR2 YSLEER. The CDR3 is 14 residues long. CDR3 nucleotides: TGCGCCAGCAGCCGCCCGGACACGAACACTGAAGCTTTCTTT. This codes for CASSRPDTNTEAFF.